The clone carrying this T cell receptor beta chain was counted only a few times. Its antigen is not identified. The data belong to a study of shared clonotypes between healthy human individuals. CD8 memory fractions consisted of CD45RO+ and CCR7-negative CD45RA+ TemRA cells together. Method: immunoSEQ multiplex PCR; TCRdb's copy keeps in-frame clones and lacks some. Of about 690,000 clones detected, about 90% appear once; the ten largest clones hold around a third. Study-wide results and caveats: On the whole, naive subsets had larger estimated richness than memory subsets had.

Germline V gene data show CDR1 as SGHAT and CDR2 as FQNNGV. CDR3 length: 15 amino acids. The V end was cut by 6 bases, the J end by 2 bases, with 17 bases between. This receptor was obtained from a man aged 18 to 30 in good health. Some clones in this sample may be carry-over from other donors' samples. The sample taken for sequencing was memory CD8+ T cells from PBMCs. Subset defined: CD45RO+ cells pooled with CCR7-negative TemRA cells. The chain carries TRBV11-2 and TRBJ2-7; D gene unclear. CDR3 protein: CASRSTEPRTYEQYF. The CDR3 nucleotides are TGTGCCAGCAGGTCAACAGAGCCGAGGACCTACGAGCAGTACTTC.